A selection of T cell receptor beta chains follows, all from one sample in a study of shared clonotypes between healthy human individuals. Clones were sequenced by immunoSEQ multiplex PCR, and TCRdb holds only the in-frame ones, with some missing. The table records around 1 million clones, 70% to 85% of them present only once. Sequencing input: memory CD4+ T cells sorted from blood. The source of these receptors is a man between 18 and 35 years old in good health. Each CDR3 is given with its conserved first and last residue. Each record gives: J gene, V gene, clone size, D gene, CDR3 DNA, CDR3 protein. D genes are given only for firm matches. For some rows the clone size is stated as once, few or many, or as a class when expanded; others skip it.

TRBJ1-2,TRBV30,.,.,TGTGCCTGGACGTCACACGCGAAGGATGGCTACACCTTC,CAWTSHAKDGYTF
TRBJ2-5,TRBV4-1,.,TRBD2,TGCGCCAGCAGCCAAACCCCCACCGGGACTAGCGGCGAGACCCAGTACTTC,CASSQTPTGTSGETQYF
TRBJ1-1,TRBV30,few,.,TGTGCCTGGAGTGTAAGGACTTCGAACACTGAAGCTTTCTTT,CAWSVRTSNTEAFF
TRBJ1-6,TRBV7-9,.,.,TGTGCCAGCAGCCCGGACAGTCCCAATTCACCCCTCCACTTT,CASSPDSPNSPLHF
TRBJ2-5,TRBV2,.,.,TGTGCCAGCAGTGAATTATGGGAGACCCAGTACTTC,CASSELWETQYF
TRBJ1-1,TRBV28,.,.,TGTGCCAGCAGTTTGCCGGGGAAGAACACTGAAGCTTTCTTT,CASSLPGKNTEAFF
TRBJ2-7,TRBV30,.,.,TGTGCCTGGAGTGTACGGAGGTCCTTGGGCCTCTACGAGCAGTACTTC,CAWSVRRSLGLYEQYF
TRBJ1-2,TRBV28,.,.,TGTGCCAGCAGGGACTATGGCTACACCTTC,CASRDYGYTF
TRBJ1-2,TRBV6-6,.,.,TGTGCCAGCAGTGTCCCTCAGGGCGCCTATGGCTACACCTTC,CASSVPQGAYGYTF
TRBJ2-2,TRBV19,.,TRBD2,TGTGCCAGTACTTTCCGGGAGGTGACCGGGGAGCTGTTTTTT,CASTFREVTGELFF
TRBJ1-4,TRBV19,few,TRBD1,TGTGCCAGTAGTATAACAGGGGTCAAAGCTAATGAAAAACTGTTTTTT,CASSITGVKANEKLFF
TRBJ2-5,TRBV9,once,TRBD1,TGTGCCAGCAGCGTAGATACAGGGGGCCTCCAAGAGACCCAGTACTTC,CASSVDTGGLQETQYF
TRBJ2-2,TRBV7-9,.,.,TGTGCCAGCAGCTTATTAGGGGACACCGGGGAGCTGTTTTTT,CASSLLGDTGELFF
TRBJ1-3,TRBV28,.,.,TGTGCCAGCAGCCCAGAATGGGCGAACACCATATATTTT,CASSPEWANTIYF
TRBJ1-1,TRBV6-6,.,TRBD1,TGTGCCAGCGGTGGACAGGCGAACACTGAAGCTTTCTTT,CASGGQANTEAFF
TRBJ1-2,TRBV6-5,.,.,TGTGCCAGCAGTTACCCGGGGCTCTATGGCTACACCTTC,CASSYPGLYGYTF
TRBJ1-1,TRBV18,.,.,TGTGCCAGCTCACCAGCACAGAACGAAGCTTTCTTT,CASSPAQNEAFF
TRBJ1-5,TRBV9,.,.,TGTGCCAGCAGCCGGGATTTGGATCAGCCCCAGCATTTT,CASSRDLDQPQHF
TRBJ2-7,TRBV19,.,.,TGTGCCAGTACCACAGGAGCCCCGCCCTACGAGCAGTACTTC,CASTTGAPPYEQYF
TRBJ2-7,TRBV4-1,.,TRBD2,TGCGCCAGCAGCCAAGAGCGACTAGCGGTCAACGAGCAGTACTTC,CASSQERLAVNEQYF
TRBJ2-7,TRBV2,few,.,TGTGCCAGCAGCAAATCTGGACTTACCTACGAGCAGTACTTC,CASSKSGLTYEQYF
TRBJ1-2,TRBV7-9,.,.,TGTGCCAGCAGCCGGGACAACGTCTATGGCTACACCTTC,CASSRDNVYGYTF
TRBJ2-7,TRBV5-4,.,.,TGTGCCAGCAGCTTGGGCGGAGACGTCTACGAGCAGTACTTC,CASSLGGDVYEQYF
TRBJ2-3,TRBV29-1,.,TRBD2,TGCAGCGTTGAAAGGACTAGCGGGGGGGCCGGGGCAGATACGCAGTATTTT,CSVERTSGGAGADTQYF
TRBJ2-7,TRBV30,once,.,TGTGCCTGGAGTCGCCCCGGGTCATACGAGCAGTACTTC,CAWSRPGSYEQYF
TRBJ1-6,TRBV27,.,TRBD1,TGTGCCAGCAGGTCTGGTACGACAGGGAATAATTCACCCCTCCACTTT,CASRSGTTGNNSPLHF
TRBJ2-7,TRBV5-5,few,TRBD1,TGTGCCAGCAGCTTGCGGGGACAGGAGGGCTCCTACGAGCAGTACTTC,CASSLRGQEGSYEQYF
TRBJ2-1,TRBV2,.,TRBD2,TGTGCCAGCAGTGGGGGGACTAGCTCCTACAATGAGCAGTTCTTC,CASSGGTSSYNEQFF
TRBJ2-2,TRBV29-1,.,.,TGCAGCGTAGAGAACACCGGGGAGCTGTTTTTT,CSVENTGELFF
TRBJ1-1,TRBV6-1,few,TRBD1,TGTGCCAGCAGTGATGGAAGGGGGCCTGGGCGCGCTGAAGCTTTCTTT,CASSDGRGPGRAEAFF
TRBJ1-4,TRBV7-9,.,TRBD1,TGTGCCAGCAGCACGACACCTGACAGGGTTGAAGGAAAACTGTTTTTT,CASSTTPDRVEGKLFF
TRBJ2-7,TRBV2,.,.,TGTGCCAGCAACGATGGAGGGGCCCACGAGCAGTACTTC,CASNDGGAHEQYF
TRBJ1-3,TRBV7-3,.,.,TGTGCCAGCAGCTTAATGGGTACTGGAAACACCATATATTTT,CASSLMGTGNTIYF
TRBJ1-1,TRBV10-3,many,.,TGTGCCATCAGTGAGCGGAACGTTCAGAACACTGAAGCTTTCTTT,CAISERNVQNTEAFF